One sample yielded the 25 T cell receptor beta chains listed below, sequenced in a study of blood T cell repertoires in COVID-19. Clones were read by immunoSEQ multiplex PCR, and TCRdb kept only the in-frame ones, dropping some. There are hundreds of thousands of clones in the sample; roughly nine tenths occur only once, and 1% lies in the top ten. What was sequenced was PBMCs or T cells enriched from blood (not recorded which). The receptors derive from a woman in her thirties who had recovered from COVID-19.

The chain employs TRBV6-5 and TRBJ1-1, with 8 bases lining up with TRBD1. Germline V gene data show CDR1 as MNHEY and CDR2 as SVGAGI. This CDR3 is built from 16 residues. Trimming took 2 bases from V and 6 from J; bases not matched to a gene: 11. CDR3 coding DNA: TGTGCCAGCAGTTACCCGTGGACAGGGCAGGCGGCTGAAGCTTTCTTT. This gives the protein CASSYPWTGQAAEAFF.

The genes are TRBV24-1 and TRBJ1-5; D is unresolved. The CDR3 spans 13 residues. Deletions cut 5 bases from V and 2 bases from J, with 6 bases between. The germline V gene encodes CDR1 KGHDR and CDR2 SFDVKD. The CDR3 coding sequence is TGTGCCACCAGTGGACTAGGCAATCAGCCCCAGCATTTT. Protein: CATSGLGNQPQHF.

This clone was seen once. The chain has TRBV7-9 and TRBJ1-1; the D gene is possibly TRBD1 (5 bases). Germline V gives CDR1 SEHNR, CDR2 FQNEAQ (reference sequence). The CDR3 has 16 amino acids. V lost 3 bases to trimming and J lost 3 bases, with 17 bases between them. Here the CDR3 DNA reads TGTGCCAGCAGCTTGGGCCAGGGCCTTGGGGACACTGAAGCTTTCTTT. This encodes CASSLGQGLGDTEAFF. The whole variable domain, filled in from reference TRBV7-9 and TRBJ1-1, reads DTGVSQNPRHKITKRGQNVTFRCDPISEHNRLYWYRQTLGQGPEFLTYFQNEAQLEKSRLLSDRFSAERPKGSFSTLEIQRTEQGDSAMYLCASSLGQGLGDTEAFFGQGTRLTVV.

The rearrangement joins TRBV27 to TRBJ1-1; D remains ambiguous. Trimming cost V 3 bases and J 4 bases, with 12 bases left between them. The CDR3 covers 14 residues. The V gene's germline CDR1 is MNHEY and CDR2 SMNVEV (reference sequence). Here the CDR3 DNA reads TGTGCCAGCAGTTTTGGTATGGGGAGCACTGAAGCTTTCTTT. Its protein is CASSFGMGSTEAFF.

V usage is TRBV13 and J usage is TRBJ1-1; D is uncertain. Germline V gene sequence: CDR1 PRHDT, CDR2 FYEKMQ (reference sequence). This CDR3 spans 12 amino acids. Trimming stripped 5 bases from V and 2 bases from J, with 6 bases between. The CDR3 region is CASSRLNTEAFF. In DNA, the CDR3 is TGTGCCAGCAGCCGTCTTAACACTGAAGCTTTCTTT.

This clone has a handful of counts. The chain links TRBV5-1 to TRBJ2-6; 7 positions match TRBD1. The CDR3 extends over 15 amino acids. V lost 2 bases, J lost 2 bases, and 1 base stayed unmatched. Per germline, CDR1 SGHRS and CDR2 YFSETQ. CDR3 bases: TGCGCCAGCAGCTTCACAGGGGCTGGGGCCAACGTCCTGACTTTC. This encodes CASSFTGAGANVLTF.

The chain carries TRBV27 and TRBJ1-6, with a possible D match to TRBD1 (6 bases). This CDR3 region has 17 residues. V was shortened by 4 bases and J by 8 bases, with 21 bases between the two germline ends. Germline V gene data show CDR1 as MNHEY and CDR2 as SMNVEV (reference sequence). In DNA, the CDR3 is TGTGCCAGCAGTTCTCTTCGAGGGGGAGAGGGGTATTCACCCCTCCACTTT. Protein sequence: CASSSLRGGEGYSPLHF.

The gene calls are TRBV28 and TRBJ2-5; 8 bases agree with TRBD1. The CDR3 length is 13 residues. V was pared by 6 bases and J by 4 bases, with 4 bases of the junction left unmatched. Per the germline V gene, CDR1 is MDHEN and CDR2 is SYDVKM. CDR3 in amino acids: CASSTGGRETQYF. The CDR3 nucleotides are TGTGCCAGCAGCACAGGGGGAAGAGAGACCCAGTACTTC.

The chain is built from TRBV2 and TRBJ2-2; 7 positions match TRBD2. The ends lost 10 bases at V and 2 bases at J; junction bases unmatched: 16. CDR3 length equals 17 residues. Germline V gives CDR1 SNHLY, CDR2 FYNNEI. Written as DNA, the CDR3 is TGTGCCACCGCCTGGGGCCTAGCGGACCTTAACACCGGGGAGCTGTTTTTT. Translated: CATAWGLADLNTGELFF.

This chain uses TRBV28 with TRBJ1-1; D is uncertain. Between the trimmed V and J ends, which lost 3 bases and 13 bases, there was a span of 18 bases. This CDR3 has 13 amino acids. The germline V gene has CDR1 MDHEN and CDR2 SYDVKM. Here the CDR3 reads CASSFRQGIDVFF. The DNA of the CDR3 is TGTGCCAGCAGTTTCCGACAAGGAATAGACGTTTTCTTT.

Written as DNA, the CDR3 is TGTGCCAGCAGGACAGGGGTGTCTCAGCCCCAGCATTTT. Protein: CASRTGVSQPQHF. The genes are TRBV28 and TRBJ1-5; 8 nucleotides line up with TRBD1. The ends lost 6 bases at V and 6 bases at J; junction bases unmatched: 4. CDR3 length: 13 amino acids. Germline V lookup: CDR1 MDHEN, CDR2 SYDVKM.

J is TRBJ1-1 and V is TRBV6-5, with 8 bases aligning to TRBD1. Unmatched junction bases numbered 3, after V lost 4 bases and J lost 2 bases. CDR3 size: 14 residues. The V gene's germline CDR1 is MNHEY and CDR2 SVGAGI. The CDR3 bases are TGTGCCAGCAGTTTTGACAGGGGAAACACTGAAGCTTTCTTT. Its translation: CASSFDRGNTEAFF.

The chain couples TRBV6-5 to TRBJ1-2, with 7 bases fitting TRBD1. The germline V gene has CDR1 MNHEY and CDR2 SVGAGI. This CDR3 is built from 14 residues. V lost 6 bases and J lost 4; bases outside the gene matches: 8. The CDR3 nucleotides are TGTGCCAGCAGAAACAGGGGTACTGGCTATGGCTACACCTTC. Protein: CASRNRGTGYGYTF.

The rearrangement uses TRBV24-1 and TRBJ2-1; 9 bases line up with TRBD2. The CDR3 sequence is 17 residues long. V lost 2 bases to trimming and J lost 0 bases; unmatched junction nucleotides: 4. The V gene's germline CDR1 is KGHDR and CDR2 SFDVKD. The CDR3 DNA sequence: TGTGCCACCAGTGATTCGCGGGGGGGGAGCTCCTACAATGAGCAGTTCTTC. Encoded protein: CATSDSRGGSSYNEQFF.

The gene calls are TRBV5-5 and TRBJ2-3; 9 positions match TRBD1. Trimming at V came to 3 bases and at J to 1 base, leaving 9 bases not matched to a gene. Germline values: CDR1 SGHKS, CDR2 YYEKEE (reference sequence). There are 17 residues in the CDR3. In DNA, the CDR3 is TGTGCCAGCAGCTCAGTGACAGGGGGTTTGGGCACAGATACGCAGTATTTT. Its protein product is CASSSVTGGLGTDTQYF. Filled out from reference TRBV5-5 and TRBJ2-3, the complete variable domain reads DAGVTQSPTHLIKTRGQQVTLRCSPISGHKSVSWYQQVLGQGPQFIFQYYEKEERGRGNFPDRFSARQFPNYSSELNVNALLLGDSALYLCASSSVTGGLGTDTQYFGPGTRLTVL.

The V gene is TRBV7-8, the J gene TRBJ1-1, with no clear D. In germline, CDR1 is SGHVS, CDR2 FQNEAQ. V lost 2 bases and J lost 2, with 9 bases in between. The CDR3 loop spans 14 amino acids. The CDR3 DNA is TGTGCCAGCAGCTTAACGCGGTCAAACACTGAAGCTTTCTTT. Its protein is CASSLTRSNTEAFF. Filled out from reference TRBV7-8 and TRBJ1-1, the complete variable domain reads GAGVSQSPRYKVAKRGQDVALRCDPISGHVSLFWYQQALGQGPEFLTYFQNEAQLDKSGLPSDRFFAERPEGSVSTLKIQRTQQEDSAVYLCASSLTRSNTEAFFGQGTRLTVV.

The chain couples TRBV11-2 to TRBJ1-2; TRBD1 might be the D (6 bases). Germline CDR1 and CDR2: SGHAT and FQNNGV. The CDR3 extends over 15 amino acids. V was shortened by 1 base and J by 4 bases, with 13 bases between the two germline ends. CDR3 sequence reads: CASSLGAGAPYGYTF. CDR3 in DNA: TGTGCCAGCAGCTTAGGAGCAGGGGCTCCCTATGGCTACACCTTC.

The chain employs TRBV3-1 (or the pseudogene TRBV3-2) and TRBJ2-5, with 9 positions matching TRBD2. CDR3 length: 13 residues. After removal of 4 bases from V and 10 bases from J, the junction contained 7 bases not matched to a gene. Germline CDR1 reads LGHDT; CDR2 reads YNNKEL (reference sequence). The CDR3 DNA follows: TGTGCCAGCAGCCCGGGGACTAGCCTGAACCAGTACTTC. Its protein product is CASSPGTSLNQYF.

The rearrangement links TRBV2 to TRBJ1-1; TRBD1 aligns across 10 bases. The ends lost 5 bases at V and 5 bases at J; junction bases unmatched: 5. Germline V CDR1 and CDR2: SNHLY, FYNNEI. This CDR3 has 14 residues. The CDR3 reads CASSPDRGRTEAFF. CDR3 sequence (DNA): TGTGCCAGCAGTCCCGACAGGGGGCGGACTGAAGCTTTCTTT.

This clone turned up a few times. This chain links TRBV5-1 with TRBJ1-2; 11 bases align to TRBD1. Germline-derived CDR1 and CDR2 are SGHRS and YFSETQ. The CDR3 runs 12 residues. J was trimmed by 14 bases and V by 3 bases; bases with no gene match: 6. The CDR3 here is CASSYGQGAFTF. For the CDR3, the DNA is TGCGCCAGCAGCTACGGACAGGGGGCTTTTACCTTC.

For this clone: Germline and junction disagree at one end, which may indicate a read error. The chain joins TRBV13 to TRBJ2-7; D might be TRBD1 (5 bases). From germline, CDR1 is PRHDT and CDR2 FYEKMQ (reference sequence). The CDR3 runs 12 residues. In nucleotides, the CDR3 is TGTGCCAGCAGCCCTGACAGCTACGGGCAGTACTTC. This sequence encodes CASSPDSYGQYF.

The chain couples TRBV25-1 to TRBJ2-7; 7 bases match TRBD1. With 4 bases clipped from V and 5 bases from J, the junction kept 8 bases outside the gene matches. The CDR3 covers 14 residues. Germline-derived CDR1 and CDR2 are MGHDK and SYGVNS. CDR3 amino acids: CASSALQGWHEQYF. The DNA for the CDR3 is TGTGCCAGCAGTGCTCTACAGGGGTGGCACGAGCAGTACTTC.

This chain uses TRBV5-1 with TRBJ2-1; TRBD2 is a possible D gene (6 bases). Germline values: CDR1 SGHRS, CDR2 YFSETQ. Trimming cost V 4 bases and J 0 bases, with 11 bases left between them. The CDR3 length is 15 residues. CDR3 sequence: CASSASGSSYNEQFF. CDR3 DNA sequence: TGCGCCAGCAGCGCGTCCGGGAGCTCCTACAATGAGCAGTTCTTC.

The rearrangement links TRBV27 to TRBJ1-6, with 9 bases aligning to TRBD1. Trimming took 6 bases from V and 13 from J; bases not matched to a gene: 10. CDR3 size: 14 residues. Germline CDR1 reads MNHEY; CDR2 reads SMNVEV (reference sequence). CDR3 sequence reads: CASRTFPGTGPLHF. CDR3 nucleotide sequence: TGTGCCAGCAGAACCTTTCCCGGGACAGGGCCCCTCCACTTT.

On this clone: Distinct nucleotide sequences in the sample also encode this CDR3. The chain links TRBV19 to TRBJ2-7; TRBD1 matches 11 bases. Germline CDR1 reads LNHDA; CDR2 reads SQIVND (reference sequence). V lost 3 bases, J lost 4 bases, and 2 bases stayed unmatched. The CDR3 extends over 14 amino acids. CDR3 protein: CASSIGQGAYEQYF. The DNA for the CDR3 is TGTGCCAGTAGTATTGGACAGGGGGCTTACGAGCAGTACTTC. The full variable domain, its missing parts supplied by reference TRBV19 and TRBJ2-7, is DGGITQSPKYLFRKEGQNVTLSCEQNLNHDAMYWYRQDPGQGLRLIYYSQIVNDFQKGDIAEGYSVSREKKESFPLTVTSAQKNPTAFYLCASSIGQGAYEQYFGPGTRLTVT.